The 6 T cell receptor beta chains in this list originate from one sample, sequenced in a study of cytomegalovirus exposure and HLA in healthy donors. Primers for the PCR totalled 60 Vbeta and 13 Jbeta. Here immunoSEQ multiplex PCR was the method, and the copy in TCRdb shows in-frame clones only, minus some. The sample consists of about 190,000 clones, roughly 83% of them appearing once. The sequenced sample consisted of PBMCs. These receptor sequences come from a woman in her 50s in good health and CMV-seronegative.

The gene calls are TRBV19 and TRBJ1-6; TRBD1 might be the D (5 bases). V lost 5 bases to trimming and J lost 6 bases, with 17 bases between them. CDR1 is LNHDA, CDR2 SQIVND, per germline (reference sequence). CDR3 length: 16 amino acids. The CDR3 DNA reads TGTGCCAGTAGTTCCTCTACAGGAGCGAGTAATTCACCCCTCCACTTT. Its translation is CASSSSTGASNSPLHF.

The chain has TRBV5-1 and TRBJ2-3, with TRBD2 as a possible D gene (5 bases). The V gene's germline CDR1 is SGHRS and CDR2 YFSETQ. This CDR3 contains 14 residues. V lost 3 bases and J lost 1, with 9 bases in between. The chain's CDR3 is CASSWAGRTDTQYF. CDR3 DNA sequence: TGCGCCAGCAGCTGGGCGGGCCGCACAGATACGCAGTATTTT.

The chain's CDR3 is CATSRVRGPTDTQYF. The CDR3 bases are TGTGCCACCAGCAGAGTCAGGGGACCCACAGATACGCAGTATTTT. The chain is built from TRBV15 and TRBJ2-3; a possible D gene is TRBD1 (6 bases). V lost 1 base and J lost 2, with 10 bases in between. CDR3 length equals 15 residues. From germline, CDR1 is LNHNV and CDR2 YYDKDF (reference sequence).

This chain connects TRBV29-1 to TRBJ2-1, with 10 bases fitting TRBD2. V gave up 1 base and J gave up 6 bases; unmatched junction bases: 9. CDR3 size: 16 residues. The germline V gene encodes CDR1 SQVTM and CDR2 ANQGSEA. The CDR3, as DNA: TGCAGCGTTGAAGGTAATGACGGGACTAGCGTCAATGAGCAGTTCTTC. Protein product: CSVEGNDGTSVNEQFF.

This chain's CDR3 is CASKDGDYPSGEQFF. In nucleotides, the CDR3 is TGTGCCAGTAAAGATGGAGACTACCCTTCGGGTGAGCAGTTCTTC. The V and J genes are TRBV19 and TRBJ2-1, with D tentatively TRBD2 (5 bases). The CDR3 is made up of 15 amino acids. CDR1 is LNHDA and CDR2 is SQIVND in the germline V gene (reference sequence). The ends were cut back, 7 bases at V and 9 bases at J, with 22 bases in the middle.

The rearrangement links TRBV27 to TRBJ2-7; 10 bases line up with TRBD1. Germline V gives CDR1 MNHEY, CDR2 SMNVEV (reference sequence). The CDR3 runs 17 residues. Trimming cost V 3 bases and J 5 bases; bases outside gene matches: 13. The CDR3 nucleotides read TGTGCCAGCAGTTTGATGAGCCGGGACAGGGGTTTCCACGAGCAGTACTTC. Its protein product is CASSLMSRDRGFHEQYF.